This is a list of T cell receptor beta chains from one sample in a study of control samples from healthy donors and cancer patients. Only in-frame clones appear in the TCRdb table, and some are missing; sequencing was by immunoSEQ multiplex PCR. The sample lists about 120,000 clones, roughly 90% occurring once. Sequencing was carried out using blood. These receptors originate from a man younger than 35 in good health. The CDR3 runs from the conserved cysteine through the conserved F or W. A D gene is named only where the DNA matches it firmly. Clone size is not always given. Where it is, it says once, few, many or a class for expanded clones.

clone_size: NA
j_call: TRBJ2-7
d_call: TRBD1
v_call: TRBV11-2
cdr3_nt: TGTGCCAGCAGCCCATTAGACAGGGGGCGATCCTACGAGCAGTACTTC
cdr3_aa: CASSPLDRGRSYEQYF

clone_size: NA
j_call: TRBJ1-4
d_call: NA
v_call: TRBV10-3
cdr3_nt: TGTGCCACTAGGGCGCAGAATGAAAAACTGTTTTTT
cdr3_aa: CATRAQNEKLFF

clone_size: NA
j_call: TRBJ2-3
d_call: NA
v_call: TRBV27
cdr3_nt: TGTGCCGGCAGTGTGGGACTTTCCACAGATACGCAGTATTTT
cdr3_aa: CAGSVGLSTDTQYF

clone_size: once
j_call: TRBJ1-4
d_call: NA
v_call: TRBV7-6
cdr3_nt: TGTGCCAGCAGCTTAGACGGGAATAATGAAAAACTGTTTTTT
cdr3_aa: CASSLDGNNEKLFF

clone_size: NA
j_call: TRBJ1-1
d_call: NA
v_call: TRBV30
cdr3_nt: TGTGCCTGGAGTGTTTCCAGGGGTACTGAAGCTTTCTTT
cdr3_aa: CAWSVSRGTEAFF

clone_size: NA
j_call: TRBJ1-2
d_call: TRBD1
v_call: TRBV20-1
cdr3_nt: TGCAGTGCTAGTGTCCGGGACAGGGGGCCGCTGAGCCTCTATGGCTACACCTTC
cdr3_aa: CSASVRDRGPLSLYGYTF

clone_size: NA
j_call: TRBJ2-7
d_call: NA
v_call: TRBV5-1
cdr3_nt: TGCGCCAGCAGCTGGGGAACGGGGGAGAGGCACGAGCAGTACTTC
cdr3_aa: CASSWGTGERHEQYF

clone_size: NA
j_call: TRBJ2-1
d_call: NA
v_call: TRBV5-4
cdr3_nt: TGTGCCAGCAGCCTCCCCAGCGGACCTAGCTCCTACAATGAGCAGTTCTTC
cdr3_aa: CASSLPSGPSSYNEQFF

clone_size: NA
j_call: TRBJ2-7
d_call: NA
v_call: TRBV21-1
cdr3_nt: TGTGCCAGCAGCACCTACGAGCAGTACTTC
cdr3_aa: CASSTYEQYF

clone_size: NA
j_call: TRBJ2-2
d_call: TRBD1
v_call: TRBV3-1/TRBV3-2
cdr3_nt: TGTGCCAGCAGCCCGACAGGGGACGGGACCGGGGAGCTGTTTTTT
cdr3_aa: CASSPTGDGTGELFF

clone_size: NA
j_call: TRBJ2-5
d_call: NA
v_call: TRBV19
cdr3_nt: TGTGCCAGTAGTTTAGCGGAAGAGACCCAGTACTTC
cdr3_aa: CASSLAEETQYF

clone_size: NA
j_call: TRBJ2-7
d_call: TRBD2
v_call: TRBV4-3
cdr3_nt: TGCGCCAGCAGCACCACTACTAGCGGCACCTACGAGCAGTACTTC
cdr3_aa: CASSTTTSGTYEQYF

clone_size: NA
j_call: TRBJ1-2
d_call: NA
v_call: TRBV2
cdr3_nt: TGTGCCAGCAGAAAGGACGGTCCTCTAGGAGGCTACACCTTC
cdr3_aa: CASRKDGPLGGYTF

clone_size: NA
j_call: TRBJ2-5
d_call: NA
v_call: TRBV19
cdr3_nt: TGTGCCAGTAGTATTTTACAGGGAGAGACCCAGTACTTC
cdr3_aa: CASSILQGETQYF

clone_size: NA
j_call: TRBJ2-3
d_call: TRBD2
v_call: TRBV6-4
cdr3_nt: TGTGCCAGCAGTGAGGAGACTAGCGGCACAGATACGCAGTATTTT
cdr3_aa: CASSEETSGTDTQYF

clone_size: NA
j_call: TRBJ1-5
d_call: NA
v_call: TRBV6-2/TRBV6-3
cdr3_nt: TGTGCCAGCAGTTTTCGGCAGTCAAGCAATCAGCCCCAGCATTTT
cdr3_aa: CASSFRQSSNQPQHF

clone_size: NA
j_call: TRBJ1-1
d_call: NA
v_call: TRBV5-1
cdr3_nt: TGCGCCAGCAGCTCGGACTTGCAGCCGAACACTGAAGCTTTCTTT
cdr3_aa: CASSSDLQPNTEAFF

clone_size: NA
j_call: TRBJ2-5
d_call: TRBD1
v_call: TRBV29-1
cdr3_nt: TGCAGCTCCCAGGGGGCCTACGAGACCCAGTACTTC
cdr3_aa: CSSQGAYETQYF

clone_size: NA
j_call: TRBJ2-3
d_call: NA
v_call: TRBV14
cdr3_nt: TGTGCCAGCAGCCCCGACATCCTTGCAGATACGCAGTATTTT
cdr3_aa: CASSPDILADTQYF

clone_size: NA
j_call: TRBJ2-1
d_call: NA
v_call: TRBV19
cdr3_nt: TGTGCCAGTAGACGTGGGAGCTCCTACAATGAGCAGTTCTTC
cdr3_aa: CASRRGSSYNEQFF

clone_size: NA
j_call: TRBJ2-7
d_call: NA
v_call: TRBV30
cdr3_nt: TGTGCCTGGAGTCGAGACGACCCTTCCTACGAGCAGTACTTC
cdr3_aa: CAWSRDDPSYEQYF

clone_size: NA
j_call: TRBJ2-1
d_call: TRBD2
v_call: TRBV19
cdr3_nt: TGTGCCAGTAGTAAGCGACTAGCGGGAGCGGGTGAGCAGTTCTTC
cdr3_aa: CASSKRLAGAGEQFF

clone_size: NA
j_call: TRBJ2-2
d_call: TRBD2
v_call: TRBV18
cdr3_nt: TGTGCCAGCTTAACCAGAGGACTAGCGGGACCCAACACCGGGGAGCTGTTTTTT
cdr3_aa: CASLTRGLAGPNTGELFF

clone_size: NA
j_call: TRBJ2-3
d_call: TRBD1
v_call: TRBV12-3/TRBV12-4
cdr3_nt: TGTGCCAGCAGTTTCAGGGGGACAGATACGCAGTATTTT
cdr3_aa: CASSFRGTDTQYF

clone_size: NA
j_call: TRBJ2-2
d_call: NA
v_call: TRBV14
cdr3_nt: TGTGCCAGCAGCCAACTAGGACTCGTGCGAGATCCCGGGGAGCTGTTTTTT
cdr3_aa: CASSQLGLVRDPGELFF